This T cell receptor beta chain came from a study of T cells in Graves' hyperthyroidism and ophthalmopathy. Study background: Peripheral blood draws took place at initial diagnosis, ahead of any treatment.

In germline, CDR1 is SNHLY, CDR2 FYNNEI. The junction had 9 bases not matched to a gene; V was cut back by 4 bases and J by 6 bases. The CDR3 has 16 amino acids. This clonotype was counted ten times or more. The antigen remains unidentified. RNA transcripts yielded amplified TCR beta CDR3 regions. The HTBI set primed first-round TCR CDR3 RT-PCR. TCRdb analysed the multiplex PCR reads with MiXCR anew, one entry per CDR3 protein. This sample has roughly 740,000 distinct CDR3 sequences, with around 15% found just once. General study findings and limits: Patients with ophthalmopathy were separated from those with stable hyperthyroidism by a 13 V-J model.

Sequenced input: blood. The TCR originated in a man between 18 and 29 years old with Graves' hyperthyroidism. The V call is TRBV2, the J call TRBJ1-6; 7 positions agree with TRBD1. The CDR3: CASSVGDRDFNSPLHF. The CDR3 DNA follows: TGTGCCAGCAGTGTAGGAGACAGGGATTTTAATTCACCCCTCCACTTT.